This passage covers 18 T cell receptor beta chains from one sample sequenced in a study of breast tumors, draining lymph nodes, adjacent tissues (dated by TCRdb to the mid-2010s). The method behind the library was multiplex PCR. Data came from an Illumina HiSeq 2000. TCRdb trimmed public reads at Q25 via fastp, called clones via MiXCR and kept in-frame beta chains. Each entry merges the rows of one CDR3 protein and shows their most common DNA and genes. Counted in this sample were 15,000 to 16,000 distinct CDR3 sequences; about half of them appeared once. Around 16% of the sample is in the top ten clones. Sequences were obtained from tumor-adjacent breast tissue. The receptors derive from a female donor with breast cancer. Some clones in this sample may be carry-over from other donors' samples.

The table lists this clonotype with many counts. The CDR3 sequence: CSARDSTGNQETQYF. In DNA, the CDR3 is TGCAGTGCTAGAGATTCGACGGGAAACCAAGAGACCCAGTACTTC. The chain uses TRBV20-1 and TRBJ2-5; possible D gene TRBD2, 5 bases. V was trimmed by 0 bases and J by 0 bases, leaving 11 bases between them. This CDR3 is 15 amino acids long. In germline, CDR1 is DFQATT, CDR2 SNEGSKA (reference sequence).

By share, this clonotype ranks as medium-sized. In nucleotides, the CDR3 is TGTGCCAGCAGCCAAGCAGGAGGGAGGGACGAGCAGTACTTC. It encodes CASSQAGGRDEQYF. The rearrangement links TRBV4-2 to TRBJ2-7, with TRBD2 matching over 7 bases. This CDR3 spans 14 amino acids. CDR1 and CDR2 from the germline V gene are LGHNA and YNFKEQ. Germline trimming cut 1 base from V and 5 bases from J; bases unmatched to any gene: 5.

V is TRBV11-2 and J is TRBJ1-5; weak D call: TRBD1 (5 bases). In germline, CDR1 is SGHAT, CDR2 FQNNGV. The CDR3 is 15 residues long. V shed 9 bases and J shed 1 base, with 16 bases lying between them. This CDR3 is CASRDSRESNQPQHF. CDR3 in DNA: TGTGCCAGTCGAGACAGCCGGGAGAGCAATCAGCCCCAGCATTTT.

The genes are TRBV7-9 and TRBJ2-1; TRBD2 might be the D (5 bases). The CDR3 extends over 17 amino acids. V was pared by 2 bases and J by 7 bases, with 21 bases between. Germline V gene sequence: CDR1 SEHNR, CDR2 FQNEAQ (reference sequence). In DNA, the CDR3 is TGTGCCAGCAGCTTAATCGAGGCGATCGGGGAAGGGAATGAGCAGTTCTTC. Protein: CASSLIEAIGEGNEQFF.

As concerns this clonotype: This may be a read error, as it is one base from a much larger clone. The V gene is TRBV28, the J gene TRBJ2-7; 8 bases line up with TRBD2. The CDR3 is 16 residues long. Germline assignment: CDR1 MDHEN and CDR2 SYDVKM. The CDR3 region has the DNA TGTACCAGCAGACTCCCAGGGACTAGTATTTCCTACGAGCAGTACTTC. As protein: CTSRLPGTSISYEQYF.

The chain has TRBV12-3 or TRBV12-4 and TRBJ1-3; TRBD1 matches 8 bases. Trimming took 1 base from V and 8 from J; bases not matched to a gene: 4. CDR3 length: 14 residues. The CDR3 DNA sequence: TGTGCCAGCAGTTTAGAGACAGGGGCAGACACCATATATTTT. Encoded protein: CASSLETGADTIYF.

This chain links TRBV24-1 with TRBJ1-6; 7 positions agree with TRBD1. The CDR3 sequence is 17 residues long. Germline V gene data show CDR1 as KGHDR and CDR2 as SFDVKD. J was trimmed by 0 bases and V by 3 bases; bases with no gene match: 4. CDR3: CATSDGGDSSYNSPLHF. The CDR3 coding sequence is TGTGCCACCAGTGATGGGGGGGACAGCTCCTATAATTCACCCCTCCACTTT.

This chain joins TRBV29-1 and TRBJ2-5; TRBD1 or TRBD2 may be the D gene (6 bases each). The CDR3 length is 14 residues. CDR1 and CDR2 from the germline V gene are SQVTM and ANQGSEA. Deletions cut 6 bases from V and 5 bases from J, with 19 bases between. CDR3 residues: CSVRNRDSWETQYF. The DNA for the CDR3 is TGCAGCGTCCGCAACAGGGACTCTTGGGAGACCCAGTACTTC.

Ten or more counts support this clonotype. The chain couples TRBV19 to TRBJ1-2; D might be TRBD1 (6 bases). V lost 7 bases to trimming and J lost 2 bases, with 20 bases between them. The CDR3 is 16 amino acids. Germline CDR1 and CDR2: LNHDA and SQIVND (reference sequence). CDR3 region: CASKFKQGLGNYGYTF. In nucleotides, the CDR3 is TGTGCCAGTAAATTTAAACAGGGTTTAGGGAACTATGGCTACACCTTC. Together with reference TRBV19 and TRBJ1-2, the CDR3 gives the full variable domain: DGGITQSPKYLFRKEGQNVTLSCEQNLNHDAMYWYRQDPGQGLRLIYYSQIVNDFQKGDIAEGYSVSREKKESFPLTVTSAQKNPTAFYLCASKFKQGLGNYGYTFGSGTRLTVV.

Remarks on this clonotype: At one end the junction does not follow the germline gene, possibly because of a read error. This rearrangement joins TRBV9 to TRBJ2-7; TRBD2 matches 10 bases. CDR3 size: 14 residues. The V gene's germline CDR1 is SGDLS and CDR2 YYNGEE. The CDR3 nucleotides read TGTGCCAGCAGCGGTGGGACTAGCGACTACGAGCAGTCCTTC. This encodes CASSGGTSDYEQSF.

By share of the sample, this clonotype is medium-sized. The chain recombines TRBV9 with TRBJ2-3; D uncertain. Germline V lookup: CDR1 SGDLS, CDR2 YYNGEE. V was shortened by 2 bases and J by 1 base, with 5 bases between the two germline ends. This CDR3 has 13 residues. CDR3: CASSVLGTDTQYF. CDR3 nucleotide sequence: TGTGCCAGCAGCGTTCTAGGCACAGATACGCAGTATTTT.

Details on this clonotype: The germline gene is not matched at one end of the junction; a read error may be the cause. V is TRBV19 and J is TRBJ2-1; TRBD1 or TRBD2 may be the D gene (5 bases each). The CDR3 has 15 residues. Germline loops: CDR1 LNHDA, CDR2 SQIVND (reference sequence). Here the CDR3 DNA reads TGTGCCGGTAATATATCCTCCGGGGCCTACAATAAGCAGTTCTTC. Translation: CAGNISSGAYNKQFF.

The rearrangement joins TRBV9 to TRBJ2-7, with TRBD2 matching over 8 bases. CDR1 is SGDLS, CDR2 YYNGEE, per germline. Trimming cost V 3 bases and J 2 bases; bases outside gene matches: 4. The CDR3 covers 14 residues. The CDR3 DNA reads as TGTGCCAGCAGCGCGGATAGCGGGACCTACGAGCAGTACTTC. Its protein product is CASSADSGTYEQYF.

A word on this clonotype: The germline gene is not matched at one end of the junction; a read error may be the cause. This chain links TRBV7-9 with TRBJ2-5, with D perhaps being TRBD1 or TRBD2 (7 bases each). The CDR3 extends over 17 amino acids. The V gene's germline CDR1 is SEHNR and CDR2 FQNEAQ (reference sequence). The CDR3 loop reads CASSLVTERDREEPQCF. DNA for the CDR3: TGTGCCAGCAGCTTAGTAACGGAGCGGGACAGAGAAGAGCCCCAGTGCTTC.

This clonotype is termed medium-sized. The V call is TRBV6-1, the J call TRBJ1-6, with TRBD1 as a possible D gene (5 bases). Germline CDR1 MNHNS, CDR2 SASEGT. Trimming stripped 7 bases from V and 7 bases from J, with 14 bases between. There are 14 residues in the CDR3. The CDR3, as DNA: TGTGCCAGCACCCTCGGGACGGAAAATTCACCCCTCCACTTT. Residues: CASTLGTENSPLHF.

This clonotype is judged medium-sized (0.01 to 0.1%). The V and J genes are TRBV7-2 and TRBJ2-1; 12 bases fit TRBD2. Germline V lookup: CDR1 SGHTA, CDR2 FQGNSA. J gave up 6 bases and V 3 bases, and 3 bases lay outside the gene matches. The CDR3 runs to 15 residues. CDR3 sequence: CASSLTSGRLNEQFF. As DNA, the CDR3 is TGTGCCAGCAGCTTGACTAGCGGGAGACTCAATGAGCAGTTCTTC.

This clonotype was seen repeatedly, ten times or more. The chain has TRBV7-2 and TRBJ1-1; D may be TRBD1 (6 bases). Per the germline V gene, CDR1 is SGHTA and CDR2 is FQGNSA. With 8 bases removed from V and 5 bases from J, the gap between germline ends came to 15 bases. The length of the CDR3 is 13 residues. The DNA for the CDR3 is TGTGCCAGCGGCCAGGGGATTGTAACTGAAGCTTTCTTT. Translating it yields CASGQGIVTEAFF.

Comment on this clonotype: The CDR3 does not close with the conserved phenylalanine or tryptophan, likely indicating a read error. This rearrangement joins TRBV20-1 to TRBJ2-7, with a tentative D call TRBD2 (6 bases). The CDR3 spans 14 residues. Germline CDR1 reads DFQATT; CDR2 reads SNEGSKA (reference sequence). CDR3 loop: CGASGDVIAYEQYL. CDR3 bases: TGCGGTGCATCGGGGGACGTAATCGCTTACGAGCAGTACCTC.